The sequence of this T cell receptor (beta chain) was determined in a study of blood T cell repertoires in COVID-19. Participants were aged roughly 18 to 89 years from around 24 US areas. Cohorts were determined from participant-reported clinical history. The recovered donors of Cohort 3 showed two negative PCRs, clearance, or symptom resolution. CDR1 is SEHNR and CDR2 is FQNEAQ in the germline V gene (reference sequence). The CDR3 contains 14 residues. V lost 5 bases and J lost 7, with 18 bases in between. Methods used by the authors: It was from reference gene primer amplification that nucleated cell counts were estimated. Assay: immunoSEQ multiplex PCR; the TCRdb copy retains only in-frame clones and omits some. V, J and clone size reflect that table, while D and trimming were determined from the DNA. The repertoire holds about 440,000 clones, 90% seen once, with more than 0.55% in the top ten.

V gene TRBV7-9 combines with J gene TRBJ2-7; tentative D call: TRBD2 (6 bases). The sequenced sample consisted of PBMCs or T cells enriched from blood (not recorded which). The clonotype comes from a man aged 18 to 30 who had recovered from COVID-19. CDR3 in amino acids: CASSPWKGGGEQYF. The CDR3 bases are TGTGCCAGCAGCCCGTGGAAGGGAGGAGGGGAGCAGTACTTC.